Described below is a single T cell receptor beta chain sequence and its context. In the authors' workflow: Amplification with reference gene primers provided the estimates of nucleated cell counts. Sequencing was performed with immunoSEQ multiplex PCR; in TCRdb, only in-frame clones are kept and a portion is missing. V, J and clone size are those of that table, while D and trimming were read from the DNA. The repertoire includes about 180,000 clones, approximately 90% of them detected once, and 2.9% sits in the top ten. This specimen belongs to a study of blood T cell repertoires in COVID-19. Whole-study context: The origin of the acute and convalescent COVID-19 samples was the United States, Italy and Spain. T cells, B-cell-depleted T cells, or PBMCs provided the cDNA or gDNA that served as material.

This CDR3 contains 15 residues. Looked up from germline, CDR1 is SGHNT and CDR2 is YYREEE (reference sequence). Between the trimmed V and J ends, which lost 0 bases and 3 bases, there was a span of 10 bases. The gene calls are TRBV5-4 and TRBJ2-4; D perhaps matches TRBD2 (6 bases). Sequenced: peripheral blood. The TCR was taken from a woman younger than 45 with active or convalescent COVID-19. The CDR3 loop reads CASSLEFGSKNIQYF. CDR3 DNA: TGTGCCAGCAGCTTGGAGTTCGGGAGCAAAAACATTCAGTACTTC.